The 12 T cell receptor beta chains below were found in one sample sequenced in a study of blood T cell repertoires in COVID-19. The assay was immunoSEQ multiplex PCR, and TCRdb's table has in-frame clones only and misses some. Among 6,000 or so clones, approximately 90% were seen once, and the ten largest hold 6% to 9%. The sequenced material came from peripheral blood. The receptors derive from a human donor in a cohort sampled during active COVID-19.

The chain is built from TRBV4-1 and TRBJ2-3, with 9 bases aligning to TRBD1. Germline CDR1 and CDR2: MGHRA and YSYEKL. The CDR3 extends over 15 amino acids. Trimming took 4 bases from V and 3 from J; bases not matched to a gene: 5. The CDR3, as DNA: TGCGCCAGCAGCCTCCACGGACAGGGGACAGATACGCAGTATTTT. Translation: CASSLHGQGTDTQYF.

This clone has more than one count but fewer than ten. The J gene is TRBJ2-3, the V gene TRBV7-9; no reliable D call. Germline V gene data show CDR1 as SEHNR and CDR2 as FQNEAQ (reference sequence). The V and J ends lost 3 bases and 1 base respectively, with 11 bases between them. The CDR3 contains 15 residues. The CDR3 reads CASSFLGRGTDTQYF. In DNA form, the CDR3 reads TGTGCCAGCAGCTTCCTCGGTCGGGGCACAGATACGCAGTATTTT.

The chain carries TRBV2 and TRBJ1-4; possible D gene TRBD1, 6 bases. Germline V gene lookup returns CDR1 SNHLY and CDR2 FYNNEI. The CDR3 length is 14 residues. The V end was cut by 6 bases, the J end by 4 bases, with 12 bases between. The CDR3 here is CASSGGGRNEKLFF. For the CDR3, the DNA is TGTGCCAGCAGCGGCGGGGGCCGTAATGAAAAACTGTTTTTT.

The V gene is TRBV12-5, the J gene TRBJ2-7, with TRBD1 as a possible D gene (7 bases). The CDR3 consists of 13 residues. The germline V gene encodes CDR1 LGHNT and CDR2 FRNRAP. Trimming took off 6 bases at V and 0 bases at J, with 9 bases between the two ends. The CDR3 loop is CASGEGASYEQYF. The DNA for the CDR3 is TGTGCTAGTGGGGAGGGGGCCTCCTACGAGCAGTACTTC.

Here the CDR3 DNA reads TGTGCCAGCAGCTTAAGACAGGGCTACGAGCAGTACTTC. Encoded protein: CASSLRQGYEQYF. The V gene is TRBV11-3, the J gene TRBJ2-7, with 7 positions matching TRBD1. V lost 2 bases and J lost 3; bases outside the gene matches: 1. Germline assignment: CDR1 SGHNT and CDR2 YENEEA. CDR3 size: 13 residues.

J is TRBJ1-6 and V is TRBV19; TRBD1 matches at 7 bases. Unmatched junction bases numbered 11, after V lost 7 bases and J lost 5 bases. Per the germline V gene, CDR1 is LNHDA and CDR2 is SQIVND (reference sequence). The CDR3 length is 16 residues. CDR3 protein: CASTLHSGTDNSPLHF. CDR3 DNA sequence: TGTGCCAGTACTCTACATTCTGGGACAGATAATTCACCCCTCCACTTT.

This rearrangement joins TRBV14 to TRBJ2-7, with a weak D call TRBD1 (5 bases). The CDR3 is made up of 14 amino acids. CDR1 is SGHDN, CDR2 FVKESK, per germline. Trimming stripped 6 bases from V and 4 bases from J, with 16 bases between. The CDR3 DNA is TGTGCCAGCAGGCCCCTCGACAGCGAGTACGAGCAGTACTTC. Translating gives CASRPLDSEYEQYF.

The CDR3 DNA reads TGTGCCAGCTCACCGACTAGTACGAACACCGGGGAGCTGTTTTTT. Its translation is CASSPTSTNTGELFF. The chain has TRBV18 and TRBJ2-2, with D tentatively TRBD2 (6 bases). CDR1 KGHSH and CDR2 LQKENI come from the germline V gene. Trimming shortened V by 3 bases and J by 0 bases, and 8 bases separated the two germline ends. This CDR3 spans 15 amino acids.

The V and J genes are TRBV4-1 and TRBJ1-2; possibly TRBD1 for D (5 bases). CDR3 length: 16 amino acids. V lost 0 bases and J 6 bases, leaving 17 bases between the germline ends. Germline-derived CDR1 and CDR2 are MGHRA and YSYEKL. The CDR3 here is CASSQDRVGGFDGYTF. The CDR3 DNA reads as TGCGCCAGCAGCCAAGATCGGGTTGGGGGGTTTGATGGCTACACCTTC.

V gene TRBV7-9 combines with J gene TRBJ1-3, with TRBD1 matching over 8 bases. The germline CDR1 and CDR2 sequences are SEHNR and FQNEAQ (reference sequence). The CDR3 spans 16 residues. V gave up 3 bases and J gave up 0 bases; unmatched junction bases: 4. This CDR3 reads CASSFLTGGSGNTIYF. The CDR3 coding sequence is TGTGCCAGCAGCTTCCTAACAGGGGGCTCTGGAAACACCATATATTTT. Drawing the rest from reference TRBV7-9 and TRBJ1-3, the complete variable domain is DTGVSQNPRHKITKRGQNVTFRCDPISEHNRLYWYRQTLGQGPEFLTYFQNEAQLEKSRLLSDRFSAERPKGSFSTLEIQRTEQGDSAMYLCASSFLTGGSGNTIYFGEGSWLTVV.

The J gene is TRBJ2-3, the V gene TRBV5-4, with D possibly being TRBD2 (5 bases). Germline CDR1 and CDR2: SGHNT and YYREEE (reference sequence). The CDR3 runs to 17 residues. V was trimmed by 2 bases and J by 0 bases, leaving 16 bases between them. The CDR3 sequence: CASSLFGLPGSTDTQYF. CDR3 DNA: TGTGCCAGCAGCTTATTCGGACTCCCCGGGAGCACAGATACGCAGTATTTT.

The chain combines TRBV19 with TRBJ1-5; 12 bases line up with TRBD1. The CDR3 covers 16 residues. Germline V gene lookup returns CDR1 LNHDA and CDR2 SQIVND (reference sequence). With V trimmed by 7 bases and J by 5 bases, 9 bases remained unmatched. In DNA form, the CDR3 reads TGTGCCAGTACCGGGACAGGGGGCGGTTATGATCAGCCCCAGCATTTT. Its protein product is CASTGTGGGYDQPQHF.